This TCR beta chain was sequenced for a study of Graves' ophthalmopathy and Graves' hyperthyroidism. Included hyperthyroidism patients were aged 18 to 65 and newly diagnosed (under 2 months' duration). Ineligible for inclusion were patients with other autoimmune diseases, uncontrolled infections, pregnancy or lactation. The evidence that diagnosis relied on was clinical symptoms, serum thyroxine, TRAb, thyroid ultrasound and orbital computed tomography. In regard to this clonotype: Its antigen is currently unknown.

Whole-study results and caveats: Blood contained most expanded thyroid clonotypes exceeding 0.001 frequency.

TCR beta CDR3 amplification used RNA transcripts. The first-round RT-PCR employed HTBI primers together with the Qiagen OneStep RT-PCR kit. A multiplex PCR was then performed as the second round. Using its own MiXCR run on the multiplex PCR reads, TCRdb lists one record per CDR3 protein. The data hold around 520,000 distinct CDR3 sequences, with about 35% observed a single time. CDR1 and CDR2 from the germline V gene are MNHNY and SVGAGI (reference sequence). Trimming pared 5 bases from V and 7 bases from J, leaving 20 bases between. This CDR3 comprises 16 residues. The sample comprised peripheral blood or thyroid tissue (not recorded which). The source of this sequence is an adult man with Graves' hyperthyroidism. This chain joins TRBV6-6 and TRBJ1-4; tentative D call: TRBD1 (6 bases). The CDR3, as DNA: TGTGCCAGCAGTGCGTCTAGGCAGGGGCAGGGTGAAAAACTGTTTTTT. It encodes CASSASRQGQGEKLFF.